Detailed here is one T cell receptor beta chain. Its antigen remains unknown. The data originate from a study of cytomegalovirus exposure and HLA in healthy donors. Findings and limits, study-wide: One later analysis, an examination of the 100 to 150 validation repertoires, found that first-cohort TCR clusters tended to co-occur in them. A classifier reportedly called cytomegalovirus status with high sensitivity and specificity. The authors enumerated some 160 TCR beta chains as linked to cytomegalovirus. CMV antigen specificity of a few CMV-associated chains was confirmed in vitro.

The CDR3 covers 13 residues. Trimming cost V 7 bases and J 4 bases, with 13 bases left between them. Germline V lookup: CDR1 LNHDA, CDR2 SQIVND (reference sequence). Assay used: immunoSEQ multiplex PCR; TCRdb lists only in-frame clones, some missing. In the table there are fewer than 100,000 clones, 94% of which are singletons. Sequences were obtained from PBMCs. The TCR was taken from a woman between 18 and 30 years old in good health and CMV-seronegative. The gene calls are TRBV19 and TRBJ1-2; the D gene is possibly TRBD1 (5 bases). In nucleotides, the CDR3 is TGTGCCAGTATGATGGGGGGTGGCTATGGCTACACCTTC. Translation: CASMMGGGYGYTF.